This T cell receptor (beta chain) was recorded in a study of T cell repertoires in breast cancer (dated by TCRdb to the mid-2010s). As for the study more broadly: Tumors, lymph nodes and peripheral blood lymphocytes from breast cancer patients were profiled in the study, along with peripheral blood from healthy control donors. Nine healthy donors, of an age range similar to that of the patients, were included as controls. ER+/PR+ status was present in the majority of the roughly 20 patient tumors that were analyzed for shared TCRs. Tumor-free lymph nodes were processed without enzymatic digestion, and blood samples were separated by Ficoll. Given the low mutational burden of breast cancer and the rarity of common mutations in breast cancer, it was reasoned that TCRs shared between breast cancer patients would target shared antigens. Tumors and tumor-involved lymph nodes were minced and digested with Liberase and DNase, then filtered through 70-um and 40-um filters. On average, sequencing produced about 500,000 sequences per sample and approximately 10 reads per input cell. Here is what the overall study found, with its caveats: Because transcript abundance and primer differences skewed clone recovery, emulsion RT-PCR was regarded as qualitative rather than quantitative. Sentinel lymph nodes involved by tumor shared about fourfold more TCRs with matched tumor repertoires than tumor-free nodes did (7.7% versus 2%). Shared TCRs showed TRBV7 predominance, possibly reflecting tumor recognition or mispriming bias from eight TRBV7 primers. Shared TCRs were encoded by various nucleotide sequences, which suggests selection and expansion based on antigen. Fewer than 20 TCR pairs were shared across seven or more patient tumors and were rarely found in control blood, which suggests possible tumor specificity. Discarding singleton TCRs and sampling only part of each tumor may have missed genuine antitumor clones.

Paired alpha-beta TCRs of CD8+ T cells were analyzed using an expanded emulsion RT-PCR method with primers for all TCR V genes. Before emulsion RT-PCR, CD8+ T cells were isolated with a CD8 positive selection kit and incubated overnight in 7.5 to 10 IU/mL IL-2. Points on this clonotype: No cognate antigen has been identified for it. No base qualities exist here, and no much larger clone lies one base off it.

The method was emulsion pairing. Unpaired genes were suppressed by a second nested PCR with blocking oligos, after which a third nested PCR added Illumina adaptors and barcodes. Between 5,000 and 250,000 T cells, along with C-region, Stepout and V-region primers, were included in each emulsion RT-PCR master mix. The Micellula Emulsion and Purification Kit was used to make the emulsions, and Qiagen OneStep RT-PCR reagents were used for RT-PCR. Pooled libraries were sequenced on an Illumina MiSeq with paired-end 2 x 250 reads. Processing in the source paper ran as follows. In Galaxy, read pairs were joined and then clipped at the engineered overlap into separate alpha and beta files, and any unclipped reads were discarded. Alpha-beta pairs were assigned with CompleteTCR, a MiTCR-based pipeline that links chains sharing read cluster identifiers using an R script. TCR sequences seen only once, which were about 1-3.3%, were removed as potential sequencing errors. In-frame beta chains were kept once TCRdb had trimmed the public reads at Q25 with fastp and called clones with MiXCR. Every entry covers one CDR3 protein and lists the most common genes and DNA from its rows. TCRdb's processing, not the study's, gives the V and J calls here. The sample table records about 40,000 distinct CDR3 sequences; about 48% of these occur just once. Clones ranked in the top ten supply around three fifths of the sample.

CDR1 and CDR2, per the germline V gene (reference sequence), are LNHDA and SQIVND. Between the V and J ends, shortened by 9 bases and 4 bases respectively, the junction contains 15 bases. The CDR3 spans 13 residues, from the cysteine through the phenylalanine. Just the 39-base CDR3 DNA is kept, in frame starting at base 1. The chain uses TRBV19 and TRBJ1-2, with the D gene uncertain. Sample: CD8+ T cells. This sequence was found in a pool of human donors with breast cancer or a healthy control (not recorded which). CDR3 loop: CASANAGIYGYTF. The bases are TGTGCCAGCGCAAACGCAGGCATCTATGGCTACACCTTC.